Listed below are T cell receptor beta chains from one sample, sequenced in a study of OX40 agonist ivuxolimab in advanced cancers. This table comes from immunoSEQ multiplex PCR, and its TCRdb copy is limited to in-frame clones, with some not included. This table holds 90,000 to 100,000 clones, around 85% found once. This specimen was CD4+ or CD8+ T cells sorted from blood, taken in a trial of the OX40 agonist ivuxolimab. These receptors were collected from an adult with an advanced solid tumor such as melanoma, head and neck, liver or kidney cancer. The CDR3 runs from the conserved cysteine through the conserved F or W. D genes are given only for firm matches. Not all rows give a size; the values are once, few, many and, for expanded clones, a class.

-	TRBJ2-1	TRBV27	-	TGTGCCAGCAGTTTAATAGACAAGTACAATGAGCAGTTCTTC	CASSLIDKYNEQFF
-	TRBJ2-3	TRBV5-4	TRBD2	TGTGCCAGCAGCTTCTCGGGAGGAAGCACAGATACGCAGTATTTT	CASSFSGGSTDTQYF
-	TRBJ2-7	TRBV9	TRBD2	TGTGCCAGCAGCCCAGCGGGGGGGGACGAGCAGTACTTC	CASSPAGGDEQYF
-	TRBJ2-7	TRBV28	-	TGTGCCAGCAGTTTTTCCGGGGCAACGGAGTACTTC	CASSFSGATEYF
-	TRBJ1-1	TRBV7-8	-	TGTGCCAGCAGCTTAGTAGGAGGGGACACTGAAGCTTTCTTT	CASSLVGGDTEAFF
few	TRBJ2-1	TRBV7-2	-	TGTGCCAGCAGCTTAGGTGGTGAGCAGTTCTTC	CASSLGGEQFF
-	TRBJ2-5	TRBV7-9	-	TGTGCCAGCAGCTTAAAGGGCCTCCAAGAGACCCAGTACTTC	CASSLKGLQETQYF
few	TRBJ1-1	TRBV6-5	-	TGTGCCAGCAGTTACGGTGGGACACTGAACACTGAAGCTTTCTTT	CASSYGGTLNTEAFF
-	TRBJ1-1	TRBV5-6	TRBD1	TGTGCCAGCAGCTTACAGGGGGGCGGCGCTGAAGCTTTCTTT	CASSLQGGGAEAFF
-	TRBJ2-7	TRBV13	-	TGTGCCAGCAGCTTAGGAGGGGGAAGCTCCTACGAGCAGTACTTC	CASSLGGGSSYEQYF
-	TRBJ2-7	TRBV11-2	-	TGTGCCAGCAGCCTAAACCAAGGCTCCGAGCAGTACTTC	CASSLNQGSEQYF
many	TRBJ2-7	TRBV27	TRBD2	TGTGCCGCAGCCGCTAGCGGGCACTACGAGCAGTACTTC	CAAAASGHYEQYF
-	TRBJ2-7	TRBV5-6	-	TGTGCCAGCAGCTTATCCGGATACGAGCAGTACTTC	CASSLSGYEQYF
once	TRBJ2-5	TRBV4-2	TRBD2	TGTGCCAGCAGCCCTCTAGCGGGACAAAATCAAGAGACCCAGTACTTC	CASSPLAGQNQETQYF
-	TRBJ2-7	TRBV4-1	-	TGCGCCAGCAGCCAAGACCGCACCTACGAGCAGTACTTC	CASSQDRTYEQYF
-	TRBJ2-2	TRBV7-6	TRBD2	TGTGCCAGCAGCTTAGCCTATCGGAGCGGGAGAAACCGCGGGGAGCTGTTTTTT	CASSLAYRSGRNRGELFF
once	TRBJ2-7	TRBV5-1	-	TGCGCCAGCAGCTCGACCTTTCGCTACGAGCAGTACTTC	CASSSTFRYEQYF
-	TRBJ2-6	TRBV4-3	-	TGCGCCAGCAGCCAAGATAGGGGGGCAATGGGGCCCGGGGCCAACGTCCTGACTTTC	CASSQDRGAMGPGANVLTF
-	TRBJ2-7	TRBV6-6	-	TGTGCCAGCAGTTACGCGACAGATCTATACGAGCAGTACTTC	CASSYATDLYEQYF
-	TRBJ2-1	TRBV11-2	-	TGTGCCAGCAGCCCAGGGGGGGACGATGAGCAGTTCTTC	CASSPGGDDEQFF
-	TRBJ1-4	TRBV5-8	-	TGTGCCAGCAGCTTGTGGGCTGCTGGGGGTGGGAATGAAAAACTGTTTTTT	CASSLWAAGGGNEKLFF
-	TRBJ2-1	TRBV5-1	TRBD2	TGCGCCAGCAGCTTGGGACTAGCGGGACCCGGTGAGCAGTTCTTC	CASSLGLAGPGEQFF
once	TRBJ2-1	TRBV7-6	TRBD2	TGTGCCAGCAGCCCCTTAGCGGGAGTAAACAATGAGCAGTTCTTC	CASSPLAGVNNEQFF
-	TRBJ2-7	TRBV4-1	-	TGCGCCAGTAGCCAAGAGACCTCCTACGAGCAGTACTTC	CASSQETSYEQYF
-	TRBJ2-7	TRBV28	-	TGTGCCAGCAGTTCCTCTGGAACTAACTACGAGCAGTACTTC	CASSSSGTNYEQYF
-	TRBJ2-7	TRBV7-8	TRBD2	TGTGCCACTGCGTTGAGGCGGGAGATTTTGGGAAGGTCCTACGAGCAGTACTTC	CATALRREILGRSYEQYF
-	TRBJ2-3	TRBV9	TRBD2	TGTGCCAGCAGCGTAGATCCGACTAGCGGGAGGACAGATACGCAGTATTTT	CASSVDPTSGRTDTQYF
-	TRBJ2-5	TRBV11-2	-	TGTGCCAGCAGCTTCGCCCACCGGAGCACCCAGTACTTC	CASSFAHRSTQYF
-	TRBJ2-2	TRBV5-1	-	TGCGCCAGCAGCTTGTCAGGCAGTCTGTCTAACACCGGGGAGCTGTTTTTT	CASSLSGSLSNTGELFF
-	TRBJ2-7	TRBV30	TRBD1	TGTGCCTGGAGTAGTCAGGACAGGGGCCCCTTGGAGCAGTACTTC	CAWSSQDRGPLEQYF
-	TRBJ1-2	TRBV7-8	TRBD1	TGTGCCAGCAGCTCCGCTGGGAGGGGCAGGGGGCTTGCTAACTATGGCTACACCTTC	CASSSAGRGRGLANYGYTF
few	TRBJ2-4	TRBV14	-	TGTGCCAGCAGCCAAGGAGGTTGGGGAGCCAAAAACATTCAGTACTTC	CASSQGGWGAKNIQYF
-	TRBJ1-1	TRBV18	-	TGTGCCAGCTCACAAGGAGCGGGGGCTGAAGCTTTCTTT	CASSQGAGAEAFF
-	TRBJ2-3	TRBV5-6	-	TGTGCCAGCAGCCCCCTGGGGCGGAACCCTAGCACAGATACGCAGTATTTT	CASSPLGRNPSTDTQYF
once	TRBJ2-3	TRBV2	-	TGTGCCAGCAGTGTCGGCGGGGCCGGTACAGATACGCAGTATTTT	CASSVGGAGTDTQYF
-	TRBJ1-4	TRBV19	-	TGTGCCAGTAGTTACCTCTATACCATACGGGAAAAACTGTTTTTT	CASSYLYTIREKLFF
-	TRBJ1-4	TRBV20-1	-	TGCAGTGCTGACGACAGGAGAAAACTGTTTTTT	CSADDRRKLFF
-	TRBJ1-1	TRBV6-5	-	TGTGCCAGCCGCTCAAGGGTTAACACTGAAGCTTTCTTT	CASRSRVNTEAFF
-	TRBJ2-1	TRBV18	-	TGTGCCAGCTCACCACCGAGACAGAGCTCCTACAATGAGCAGTTCTTC	CASSPPRQSSYNEQFF
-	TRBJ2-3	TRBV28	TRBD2	TGTGCCAGCAGTTTAGAACTAGCGGGAGGTCTTGACACAGATACGCAGTATTTT	CASSLELAGGLDTDTQYF
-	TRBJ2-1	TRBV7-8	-	TGTGCCAGCAGCTTAGAATGGAGAGGGCCTGGCAATGAGCAGTTCTTC	CASSLEWRGPGNEQFF
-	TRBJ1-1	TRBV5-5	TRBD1	TGTGCCAGCAGCTGGACAGGGGCGAGGACTGAAGCTTTCTTT	CASSWTGARTEAFF
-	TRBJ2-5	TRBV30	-	TGTGCCTTGGACGGCGGGAAGACCCAGTACTTC	CALDGGKTQYF
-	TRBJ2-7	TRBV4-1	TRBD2	TGCGCCAGCAGCTCGAGACTAGCGGGAGAGAACGAGCAGTACTTC	CASSSRLAGENEQYF
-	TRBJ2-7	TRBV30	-	TGTGCCTGGCTGCGGGATTCCGAGCAGTACTTC	CAWLRDSEQYF
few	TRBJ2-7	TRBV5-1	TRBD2	TGCGCCAGCAGCTCAGGAGCGGGAGGCTTTCACGAGCAGTACTTC	CASSSGAGGFHEQYF
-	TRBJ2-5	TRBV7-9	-	TGTGCCAGCAGCTCCCCATTTCCCAACCAAGAGACCCAGTACTTC	CASSSPFPNQETQYF
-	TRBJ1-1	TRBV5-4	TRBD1	TGTGCCAGCAGCGCGCCGGACAGGGCGATGAACACTGAAGCTTTCTTT	CASSAPDRAMNTEAFF
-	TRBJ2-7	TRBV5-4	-	TGTGCCAGCAGCCCCGCTTCGACTGGCTCCTACGAGCAGTACTTC	CASSPASTGSYEQYF
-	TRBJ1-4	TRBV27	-	TGTGCCAGCAGTTTATACGGACGCCATGGGGGGCAAAAACTGTTTTTT	CASSLYGRHGGQKLFF
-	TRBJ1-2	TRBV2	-	TGTGCCAGCAGTGCGGTCCGGATCTATGGCTACACCTTC	CASSAVRIYGYTF
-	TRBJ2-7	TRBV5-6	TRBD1	TGTGCCAGCAGCTTGATTCGGACAGGGAACTACGAGCAGTACTTC	CASSLIRTGNYEQYF
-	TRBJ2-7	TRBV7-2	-	TGTGCCAGCAGCTTAGATGCTCCAGGGGATAACGAGCAGTACTTC	CASSLDAPGDNEQYF
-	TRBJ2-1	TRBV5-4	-	TGTGCCAGCAGCTTTTTGGTACGGGGTGCGGGTGAGCAGTTCTTC	CASSFLVRGAGEQFF
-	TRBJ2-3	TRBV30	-	TGTGCCTGGAGTGTAGGGCAGACCACAGATACGCAGTATTTT	CAWSVGQTTDTQYF